A selection of T cell receptor beta chains follows, all from one sample in a study of tumor-infiltrating lymphocytes in localized non-small cell lung cancer. This table comes from immunoSEQ multiplex PCR, and its TCRdb copy is limited to in-frame clones, with some not included. The data hold about 8,000 clones, with about three fifths observed a single time. Sequencing was carried out using uninvolved lung tissue not adjacent to the tumor. The source of these receptors is a human donor with non-small cell lung cancer. Both conserved end residues are part of each CDR3. D genes are given only for firm matches. Only part of the rows carry a size: once, few, many, or a class if the clone is expanded.

j_call d_call v_call clone_size cdr3_nt cdr3_aa
TRBJ2-7 . TRBV5-1 few TGCGCCAGCAGCTGGACGGACGCGAACATCTACGAGCAGTACTTC CASSWTDANIYEQYF
TRBJ1-2 . TRBV19 . TGTGCCAGTAAAGCCGTATGGGCTGGCTACACCTTC CASKAVWAGYTF
TRBJ2-2 TRBD1 TRBV7-9 . TGTGCCAGCAGCTGGACAGGGAACACCGGGGAGCTGTTTTTT CASSWTGNTGELFF
TRBJ2-3 . TRBV29-1 . TGCAGCGTCCCGGCGGGCAGTAATACGCAGTATTTT CSVPAGSNTQYF
TRBJ2-2 TRBD1 TRBV5-1 . TGCGCCAGCAGCTTGGGACAGGGGGCCGGGGAGCTGTTTTTT CASSLGQGAGELFF
TRBJ1-2 . TRBV6-5 . TGTGCCAGCAGTTTAGGACGGTTTAACTATGGCTACACCTTC CASSLGRFNYGYTF
TRBJ1-6 . TRBV6-5 . TGTGCCAGCAGTTACAGGGGGAGTAGTTCACCCCTCCACTTT CASSYRGSSSPLHF
TRBJ2-5 . TRBV5-6 . TGTGCCAGCAGCTTGGCGGCAGGGGTAGAGACCCAGTACTTC CASSLAAGVETQYF
TRBJ2-2 . TRBV30 . TGTGCCTGGAGTGTATCGGGGGCAGACACCGGGGAGCTGTTTTTT CAWSVSGADTGELFF
TRBJ2-7 TRBD1 TRBV5-1 . TGCGCCAGCAGCGTAGGGACAGGACACGAGCAGTACTTC CASSVGTGHEQYF
TRBJ1-2 . TRBV7-8 . TGTGCCAGCAGCTTAGCAGGGCACAGTGGCTACACCTTC CASSLAGHSGYTF
TRBJ1-3 . TRBV30 . TGTGCCTGGAGTGCACTGGCGGAAGGAAACACCATATATTTT CAWSALAEGNTIYF
TRBJ2-2 . TRBV30 few TGTGCCTGGAGTGTATGGGTTAGGACACCGAACACCGGGGAGCTGTTTTTT CAWSVWVRTPNTGELFF
TRBJ1-1 . TRBV6-1 . TGTGCCATCAGTGATTCAAACACTGAAGCTTTCTTT CAISDSNTEAFF
TRBJ1-2 TRBD1 TRBV2 . TGTGCCAGCAGTGCCGGACAGGGGCGCTATGGCTACACCTTC CASSAGQGRYGYTF
TRBJ1-5 TRBD1 TRBV27 once TGTGCCAGCCGGACAGGGATAAAGCCCCAGCATTTT CASRTGIKPQHF
TRBJ2-2 TRBD2 TRBV29-1 . TGCAGCATAGCGGGGGGGTTCGACACCGGGGAGCTGTTTTTT CSIAGGFDTGELFF
TRBJ2-6 . TRBV2 . TGTGCCAGCAGTCTTTCGCGGGGCTCTGGGGCCAACGTCCTGACTTTC CASSLSRGSGANVLTF
TRBJ1-4 TRBD1 TRBV30 . TGTGCCTCCCGGGACAGGGGTGAAAAACTGTTTTTT CASRDRGEKLFF
TRBJ1-1 TRBD1 TRBV11-2 . TGTGCCAGCAGCTTAGTGGGACAGCACACTGAAGCTTTCTTT CASSLVGQHTEAFF
TRBJ1-1 TRBD1 TRBV5-4 once TGTGCCAGCAGCCGGACAGGGTCTGAAGCTTTCTTT CASSRTGSEAFF
TRBJ2-7 TRBD1 TRBV2 . TGTGCCAGCAGTGATCCGGACAGGGTTGAGGAGCAGTACTTC CASSDPDRVEEQYF
TRBJ1-1 . TRBV5-6 few TGTGCCAGCAAATCGGGGGTGAGCACTGAAGCTTTCTTT CASKSGVSTEAFF
TRBJ2-1 . TRBV1 . TGCACCAGCAGCCAAGATCGGACTAGCGGGGGATGGGAGTTCTTC CTSSQDRTSGGWEFF
TRBJ2-3 TRBD1 TRBV5-1 . TGCGCCAGCAGCTTAGGGACAGGGGGAAGCACAGATACGCAGTATTTT CASSLGTGGSTDTQYF
TRBJ1-4 TRBD1 TRBV2 . TGTGCCAGCAGTCAATCGACAGGGGTTGGAGAAAAACTGTTTTTT CASSQSTGVGEKLFF
TRBJ1-4 TRBD1 TRBV6-6 few TGTGCCAGCCGGGACAGCGCAACTAATGAAAAACTGTTTTTT CASRDSATNEKLFF
TRBJ2-1 . TRBV2 . TGTGCCAGCAGTGAACACGGTAGCTCCTACAATGAGCAGTTCTTC CASSEHGSSYNEQFF
TRBJ2-5 . TRBV25-1 . TGTGCCAGCAGTGAATATAAGGGCTTAGGGTCAAAGACCCAGTACTTC CASSEYKGLGSKTQYF
TRBJ2-7 . TRBV5-4 medium-sized TGTGCCAGCAGCCTTACGGGAGACTCCTACGAGCAGTACTTC CASSLTGDSYEQYF
TRBJ2-7 . TRBV9 . TGTGCCAGCAGCGTAGGCAGGGGAACTTTTTTCTACGAGCAGTACTTC CASSVGRGTFFYEQYF
TRBJ2-7 TRBD2 TRBV27 . TGTGCCAGCAGTTTCCTAGCGGGGGGGCCGAACGAGCAGTACTTC CASSFLAGGPNEQYF
TRBJ2-3 TRBD1 TRBV10-3 . TGTGCCATCAGTGAGTACGGACAGGGAACAGATACGCAGTATTTT CAISEYGQGTDTQYF
TRBJ2-2 . TRBV5-3 . TGTGCCAGAAGGTCCCACTACCCGCTGAGGACCGGGGAGCTGTTTTTT CARRSHYPLRTGELFF
TRBJ1-1 . TRBV30 . TGTGCCTGGAGCCGGACTTTGGCAGGAGCTTTCTTT CAWSRTLAGAFF
TRBJ1-2 TRBD1 TRBV30 . TGTGCCAGTAGTACAGGGGACACTCTCTATGGCTACACCTTC CASSTGDTLYGYTF
TRBJ2-5 . TRBV7-9 . TGTGCCAGCAGCATGGACAGCCCGCGGGAGACCCAGTACTTC CASSMDSPRETQYF
TRBJ2-5 . TRBV5-1 . TGCGCCACCTCCGGAGGGGAAGGAGAGACCCAGTACTTC CATSGGEGETQYF
TRBJ1-6 . TRBV2 . TGTGCCAGCAGTGTTGACAGCAGTCAAAGTTCACCCCTCCACTTT CASSVDSSQSSPLHF
TRBJ1-5 TRBD1 TRBV6-5 . TGTGCCAGCAGTTTAGGACAGGGTCAGCCCCAGCATTTT CASSLGQGQPQHF
TRBJ2-7 . TRBV10-2 few TGCGCCACCTCCCAGGGTTACGAGCAGTACTTC CATSQGYEQYF
TRBJ1-6 TRBD1 TRBV9 large TGTGCCAGCAGCTCCTTGGGACAGGGTGGTTCACCCCTCCACTTT CASSSLGQGGSPLHF
TRBJ1-6 . TRBV19 few TGTGCCAGTAGGCCTTCGGACGGGACTTCACCCCTCCACTTT CASRPSDGTSPLHF
TRBJ2-3 TRBD1 TRBV19 . TGTGCCAGCCTACAAATGGGACAGGGGTCAGATACGCAGTATTTT CASLQMGQGSDTQYF
TRBJ2-3 . TRBV10-3 . TGTGCCATCAGTGAAACAGGGAGAAGCACAGATACGCAGTATTTT CAISETGRSTDTQYF
TRBJ1-4 . TRBV6-5 . TGTGCCAGCAGTTGGGTACCTAATGAAAAACTGTTTTTT CASSWVPNEKLFF
TRBJ1-1 TRBD1 TRBV18 . TGTGCCAGCTCACCACGGTCCTCAGGGGGAAGGACTGAAGCTTTCTTT CASSPRSSGGRTEAFF
TRBJ2-7 . TRBV19 . TGTGCCAGTAGTATACGGACGGCATCCTACGAGCAGTACTTC CASSIRTASYEQYF
TRBJ1-4 . TRBV9 . TGTGCCAGCAGTCGTCCGCCAGATGAAAAACTGTTTTTT CASSRPPDEKLFF
TRBJ2-7 TRBD1 TRBV4-1 . TGCGCCAGCAGCCTATACGCCTCAGGGGGCTCCTACGAGCAGTACTTC CASSLYASGGSYEQYF
TRBJ1-5 . TRBV30 . TGTGCCTGGAGGAGATCGGACCGAGATAATCAGCCCCAGCATTTT CAWRRSDRDNQPQHF
TRBJ1-5 . TRBV19 . TGTGCCAGTACCCATGGAAGGGGAACCGATCAGCCCCAGCATTTT CASTHGRGTDQPQHF
TRBJ1-2 . TRBV4-1 . TGCGCCAGCAGCCAAGGGGTCCGGGAAGGATATGGCTACACCTTC CASSQGVREGYGYTF
TRBJ1-4 . TRBV4-1 . TGCGCCAGCAGCCTCCGCCGGACAACTAATGAAAAACTGTTTTTT CASSLRRTTNEKLFF
TRBJ1-2 . TRBV6-5 . TGTGCCAGCAGTTACCGACCTAATCTCGGCTACACCTTC CASSYRPNLGYTF